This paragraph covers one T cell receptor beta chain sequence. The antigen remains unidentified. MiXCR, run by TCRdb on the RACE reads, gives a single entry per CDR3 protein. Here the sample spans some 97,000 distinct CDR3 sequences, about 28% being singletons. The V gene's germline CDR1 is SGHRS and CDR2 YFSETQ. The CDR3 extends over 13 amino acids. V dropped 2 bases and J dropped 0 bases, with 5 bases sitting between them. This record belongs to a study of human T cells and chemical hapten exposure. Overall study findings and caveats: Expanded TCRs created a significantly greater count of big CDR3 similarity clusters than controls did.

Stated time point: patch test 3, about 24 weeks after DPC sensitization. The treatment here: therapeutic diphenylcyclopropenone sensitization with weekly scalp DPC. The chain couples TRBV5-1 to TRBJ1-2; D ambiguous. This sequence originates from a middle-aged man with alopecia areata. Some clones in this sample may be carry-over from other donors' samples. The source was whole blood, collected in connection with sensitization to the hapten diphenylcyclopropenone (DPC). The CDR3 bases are TGCGCCAGCAGCTTAGAAGCTAACTATGGCTACACCTTC. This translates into CASSLEANYGYTF. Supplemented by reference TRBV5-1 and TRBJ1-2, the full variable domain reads KAGVTQTPRYLIKTRGQQVTLSCSPISGHRSVSWYQQTPGQGLQFLFEYFSETQRNKGNFPGRFSGRQFSNSRSEMNVSTLELGDSALYLCASSLEANYGYTFGSGTRLTVV.